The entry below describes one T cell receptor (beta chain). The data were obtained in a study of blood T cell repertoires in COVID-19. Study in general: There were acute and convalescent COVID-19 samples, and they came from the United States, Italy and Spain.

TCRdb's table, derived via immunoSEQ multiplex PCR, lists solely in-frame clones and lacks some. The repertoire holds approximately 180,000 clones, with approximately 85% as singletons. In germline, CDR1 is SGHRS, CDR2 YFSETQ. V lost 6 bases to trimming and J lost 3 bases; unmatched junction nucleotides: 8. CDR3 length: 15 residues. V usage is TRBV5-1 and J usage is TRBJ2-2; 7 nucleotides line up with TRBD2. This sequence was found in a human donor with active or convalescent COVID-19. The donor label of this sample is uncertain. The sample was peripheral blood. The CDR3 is CASNLVAGDTGELFF. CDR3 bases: TGCGCCAGCAATCTCGTGGCGGGAGACACCGGGGAGCTGTTTTTT.